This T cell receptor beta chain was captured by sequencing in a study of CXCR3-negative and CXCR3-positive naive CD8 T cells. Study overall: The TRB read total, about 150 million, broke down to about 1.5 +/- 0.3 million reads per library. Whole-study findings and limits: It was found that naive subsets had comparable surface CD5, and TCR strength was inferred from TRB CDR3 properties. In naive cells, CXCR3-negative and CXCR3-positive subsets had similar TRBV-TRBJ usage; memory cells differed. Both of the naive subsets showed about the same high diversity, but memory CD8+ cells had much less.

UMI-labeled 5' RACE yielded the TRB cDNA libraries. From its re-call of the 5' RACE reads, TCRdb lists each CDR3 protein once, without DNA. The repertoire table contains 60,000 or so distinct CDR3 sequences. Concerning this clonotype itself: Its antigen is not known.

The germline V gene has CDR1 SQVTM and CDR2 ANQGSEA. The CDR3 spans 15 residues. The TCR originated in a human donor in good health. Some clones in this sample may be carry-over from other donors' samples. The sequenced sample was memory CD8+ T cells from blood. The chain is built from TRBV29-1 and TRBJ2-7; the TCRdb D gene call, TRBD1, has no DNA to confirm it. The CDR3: CSVFSPGLGAYEQYF.